This T cell receptor beta chain stems from a study of blood T cell repertoires in COVID-19. Study context: The study drew acute and convalescent COVID-19 samples from the United States, Italy and Spain. Sources were T cells, B-cell-depleted T cells, or PBMCs; the material itself was cDNA or gDNA.

Repertoires were generated with immunoSEQ multiplex PCR, while TCRdb's copy carries only in-frame clones and drops some. Of nearly 90,000 clones listed, 55% to 75% were seen once; the top ten hold roughly 14%. Looked up from germline, CDR1 is MNHEY and CDR2 is SVGAGI. CDR3 size: 13 residues. V dropped 0 bases and J dropped 8 bases, with 7 bases sitting between them. This chain joins TRBV6-5 and TRBJ2-2; tentatively, D is TRBD2 (5 bases). This receptor was identified in an elderly woman with acute or convalescent COVID-19. The sample taken for sequencing was peripheral blood. The CDR3 loop reads CASSYSWRGELFF. The CDR3 nucleotides are TGTGCCAGCAGTTACTCGTGGAGGGGGGAGCTGTTTTTT.